This T cell receptor (beta chain) was recorded in a study of CD8+ T cells in alopecia areata. Treatment reported: oral pan-JAK inhibitor, 5-10 mg twice daily. RNA, once extracted, was reverse transcribed into cDNA for use as the sequencing template. Profiled with immunoSEQ multiplex PCR; TCRdb holds only in-frame clones, not every one. The sample includes approximately 140,000 clones, around four fifths of them seen just once. The V gene's germline CDR1 is SGHTA and CDR2 FQGNSA. CDR3 length: 14 residues. Losses at the gene ends were 5 bases for V and 4 bases for J; bases not matched to a gene: 7. Sequenced material: CD8+ T cells sorted from blood, taken at week 4, from a patient treated with tofacitinib. The chain has TRBV7-2 and TRBJ2-7; 8 bases map to TRBD1. This TCR was sampled from a human donor with alopecia areata. The DNA for the CDR3 is TGTGCCAGCAGCCCCTGGGACAGGAATTACGAGCAGTACTTC. Translation: CASSPWDRNYEQYF.